What follows describes a single TCR beta chain. Its target is unknown. The CDR3 is made up of 15 amino acids. Sample-barcoded 5' priming and a J-beta primer mix drove a second PCR of 7 to 11 cycles. TCRdb re-analysed the 5' RACE reads in MiXCR, keeping a single row per CDR3 protein. This table holds roughly 720,000 distinct CDR3 sequences, around half found once. The data were taken from a study of blood T cells in healthy people across ages. Overall study findings and caveats: With donor CMV status unknown, expanded clonotype changes were possibly confounded. Measured against age, TCR beta diversity per million T cells decreased in a roughly linear manner.

The chain has TRBV21-1 and TRBJ2-2. TRBV21-1 is a pseudogene locus. The TCR originated in a man older than 75 in good health. Sequenced input: blood. The CDR3 loop reads CASSKDRASTGELFF. The CDR3 DNA reads TGTGCCAGCAGCAAAGACAGAGCGAGTACCGGGGAGCTGTTTTTT.